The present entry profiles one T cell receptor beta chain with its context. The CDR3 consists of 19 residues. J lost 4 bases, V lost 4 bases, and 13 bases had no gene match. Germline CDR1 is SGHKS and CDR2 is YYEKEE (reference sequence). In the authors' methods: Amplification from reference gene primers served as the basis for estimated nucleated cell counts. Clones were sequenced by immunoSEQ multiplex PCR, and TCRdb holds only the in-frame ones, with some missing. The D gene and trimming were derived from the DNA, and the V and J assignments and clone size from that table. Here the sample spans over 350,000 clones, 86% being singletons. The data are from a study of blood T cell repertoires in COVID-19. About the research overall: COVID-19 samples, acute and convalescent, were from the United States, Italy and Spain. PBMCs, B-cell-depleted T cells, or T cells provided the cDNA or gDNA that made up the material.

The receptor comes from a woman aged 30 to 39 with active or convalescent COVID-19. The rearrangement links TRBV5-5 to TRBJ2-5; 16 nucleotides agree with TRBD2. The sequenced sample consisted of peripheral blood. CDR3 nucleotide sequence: TGTGCCAGCAGCCCGAAGGGGACTAGCGGGAGGGCCGGAGGAGAGACCCAGTACTTC. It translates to CASSPKGTSGRAGGETQYF.